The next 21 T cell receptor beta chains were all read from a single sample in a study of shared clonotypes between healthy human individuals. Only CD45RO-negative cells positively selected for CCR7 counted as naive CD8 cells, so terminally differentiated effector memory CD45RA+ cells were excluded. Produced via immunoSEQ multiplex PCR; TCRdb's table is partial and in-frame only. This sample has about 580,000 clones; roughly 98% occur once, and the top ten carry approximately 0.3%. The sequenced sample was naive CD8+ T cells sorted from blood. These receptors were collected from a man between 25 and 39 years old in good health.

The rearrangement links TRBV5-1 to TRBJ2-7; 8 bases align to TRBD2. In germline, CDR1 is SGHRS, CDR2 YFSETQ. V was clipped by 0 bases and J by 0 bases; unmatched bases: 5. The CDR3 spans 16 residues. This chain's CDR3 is CASSLGERERSYEQYF. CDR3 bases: TGCGCCAGCAGCTTGGGTGAGCGGGAGCGCTCCTACGAGCAGTACTTC.

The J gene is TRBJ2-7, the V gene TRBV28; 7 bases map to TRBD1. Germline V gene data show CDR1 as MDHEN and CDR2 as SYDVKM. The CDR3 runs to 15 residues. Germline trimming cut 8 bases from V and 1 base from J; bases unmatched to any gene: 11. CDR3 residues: CASHWGRGISYEQYF. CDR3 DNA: TGTGCCAGCCACTGGGGCAGGGGGATTTCCTACGAGCAGTACTTC.

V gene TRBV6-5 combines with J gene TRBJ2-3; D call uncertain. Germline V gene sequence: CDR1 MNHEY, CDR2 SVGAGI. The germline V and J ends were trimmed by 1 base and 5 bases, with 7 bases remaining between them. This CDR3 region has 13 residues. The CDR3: CASSYYMGDTQYF. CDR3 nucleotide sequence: TGTGCCAGCAGTTACTATATGGGAGATACGCAGTATTTT.

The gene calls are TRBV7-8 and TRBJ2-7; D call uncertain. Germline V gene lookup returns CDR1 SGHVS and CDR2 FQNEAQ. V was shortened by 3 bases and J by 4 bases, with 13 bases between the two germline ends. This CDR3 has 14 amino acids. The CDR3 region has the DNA TGTGCCAGCAGCTTGGGTTTCGGTAAATACGAGCAGTACTTC. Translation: CASSLGFGKYEQYF.

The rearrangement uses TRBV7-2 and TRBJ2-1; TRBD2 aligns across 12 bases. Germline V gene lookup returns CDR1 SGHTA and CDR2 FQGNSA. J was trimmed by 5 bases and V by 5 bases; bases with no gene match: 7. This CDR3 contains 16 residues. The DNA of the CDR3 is TGTGCCAGCAGCCCGAGACTAGCGGGAGAACACAATGAGCAGTTCTTC. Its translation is CASSPRLAGEHNEQFF.

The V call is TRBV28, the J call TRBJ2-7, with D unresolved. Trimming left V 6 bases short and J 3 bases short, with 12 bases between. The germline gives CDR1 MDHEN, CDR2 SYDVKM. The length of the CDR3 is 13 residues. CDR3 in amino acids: CASSPVGLYEQYF. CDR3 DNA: TGTGCCAGCAGCCCCGTCGGGCTCTACGAGCAGTACTTC.

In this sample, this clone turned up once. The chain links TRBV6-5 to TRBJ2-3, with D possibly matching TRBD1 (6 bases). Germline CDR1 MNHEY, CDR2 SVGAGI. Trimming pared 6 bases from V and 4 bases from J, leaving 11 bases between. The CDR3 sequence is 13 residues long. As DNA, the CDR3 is TGTGCCAGCAGCCTCAACAGGGCAGATACGCAGTATTTT. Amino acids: CASSLNRADTQYF.

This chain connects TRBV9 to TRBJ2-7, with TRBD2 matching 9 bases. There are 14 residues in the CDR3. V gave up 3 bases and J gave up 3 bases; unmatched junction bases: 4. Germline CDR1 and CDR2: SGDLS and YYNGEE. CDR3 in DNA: TGTGCCAGCAGCGATAGCGGGAGAAACTACGAGCAGTACTTC. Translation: CASSDSGRNYEQYF.

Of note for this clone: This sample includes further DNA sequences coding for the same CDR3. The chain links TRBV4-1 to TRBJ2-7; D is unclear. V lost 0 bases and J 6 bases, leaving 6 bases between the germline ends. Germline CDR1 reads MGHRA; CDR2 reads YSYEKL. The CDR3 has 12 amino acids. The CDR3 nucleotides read TGCGCCAGCAGCCAAGACGGCGTCGAGCAGTACTTC. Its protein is CASSQDGVEQYF.

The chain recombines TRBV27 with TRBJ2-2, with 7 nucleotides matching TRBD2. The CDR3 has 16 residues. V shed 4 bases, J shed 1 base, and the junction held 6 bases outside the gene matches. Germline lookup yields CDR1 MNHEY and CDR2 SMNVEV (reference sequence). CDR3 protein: CASSSPGGWNTGELFF. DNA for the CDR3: TGTGCCAGCAGTTCCCCGGGAGGTTGGAACACCGGGGAGCTGTTTTTT.

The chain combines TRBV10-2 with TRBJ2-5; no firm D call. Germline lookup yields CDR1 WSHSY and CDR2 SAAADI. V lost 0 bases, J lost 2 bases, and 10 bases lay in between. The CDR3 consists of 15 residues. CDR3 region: CASSESGRLQETQYF. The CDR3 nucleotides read TGCGCCAGCAGTGAGTCCGGGCGACTTCAAGAGACCCAGTACTTC.

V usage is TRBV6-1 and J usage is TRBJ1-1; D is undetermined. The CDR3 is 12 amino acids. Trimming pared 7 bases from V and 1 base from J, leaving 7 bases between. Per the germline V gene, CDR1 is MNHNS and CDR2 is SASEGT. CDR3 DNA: TGTGCCAGCATTGTTCGGAACACTGAAGCTTTCTTT. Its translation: CASIVRNTEAFF.

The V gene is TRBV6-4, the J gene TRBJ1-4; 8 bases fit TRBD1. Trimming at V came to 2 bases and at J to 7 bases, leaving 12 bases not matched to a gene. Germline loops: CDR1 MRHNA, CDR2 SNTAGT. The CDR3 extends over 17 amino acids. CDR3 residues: CASSDLFDRGWGEKLFF. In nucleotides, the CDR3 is TGTGCCAGCAGTGACCTCTTTGACAGGGGCTGGGGTGAAAAACTGTTTTTT.

The DNA for the CDR3 is TGCGCCAGCAGCCCTACAGGAGGTATTGGTCAGCCCCAGCATTTT. Residues: CASSPTGGIGQPQHF. The chain employs TRBV4-1 and TRBJ1-5; a possible D gene is TRBD1 (5 bases). There are 15 residues in the CDR3. Germline-derived CDR1 and CDR2 are MGHRA and YSYEKL. Trimming removed 4 bases at V and 6 bases at J, with 16 bases between.

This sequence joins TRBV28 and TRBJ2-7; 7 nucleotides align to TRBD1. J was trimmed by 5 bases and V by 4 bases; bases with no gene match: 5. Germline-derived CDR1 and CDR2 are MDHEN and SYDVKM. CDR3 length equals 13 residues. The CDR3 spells CASSSTGPNEQYF. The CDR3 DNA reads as TGTGCCAGCAGTTCGACAGGGCCGAACGAGCAGTACTTC. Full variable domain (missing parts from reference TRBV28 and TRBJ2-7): DVKVTQSSRYLVKRTGEKVFLECVQDMDHENMFWYRQDPGLGLRLIYFSYDVKMKEKGDIPEGYSVSREKKERFSLILESASTNQTSMYLCASSSTGPNEQYFGPGTRLTVT.

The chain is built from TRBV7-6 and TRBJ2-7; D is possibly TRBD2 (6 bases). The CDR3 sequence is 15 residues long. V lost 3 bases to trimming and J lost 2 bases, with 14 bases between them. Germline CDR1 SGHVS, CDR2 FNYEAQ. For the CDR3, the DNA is TGTGCCAGCAGCTTGCGGATAGCGGCCGCCTACGAGCAGTACTTC. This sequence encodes CASSLRIAAAYEQYF.

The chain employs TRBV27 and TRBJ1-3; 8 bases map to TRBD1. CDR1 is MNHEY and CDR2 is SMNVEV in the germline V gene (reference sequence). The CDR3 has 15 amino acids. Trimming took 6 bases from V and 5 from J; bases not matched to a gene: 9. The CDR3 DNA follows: TGTGCCAGCAGCCCGCCCGGGACAGGTAGAAACACCATATATTTT. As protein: CASSPPGTGRNTIYF.

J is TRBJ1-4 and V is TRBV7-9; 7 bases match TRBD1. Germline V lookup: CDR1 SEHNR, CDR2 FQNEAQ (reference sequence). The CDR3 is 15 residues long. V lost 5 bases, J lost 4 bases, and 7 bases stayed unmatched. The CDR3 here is CASSHRDSYNEKLFF. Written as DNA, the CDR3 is TGTGCCAGCAGCCATCGGGACAGCTATAATGAAAAACTGTTTTTT.

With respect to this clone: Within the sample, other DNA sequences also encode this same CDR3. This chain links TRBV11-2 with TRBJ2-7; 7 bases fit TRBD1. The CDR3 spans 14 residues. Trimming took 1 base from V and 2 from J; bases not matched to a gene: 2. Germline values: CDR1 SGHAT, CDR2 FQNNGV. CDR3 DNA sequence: TGTGCCAGCAGCTTAGGACAGGGTGCCTACGAGCAGTACTTC. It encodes CASSLGQGAYEQYF.

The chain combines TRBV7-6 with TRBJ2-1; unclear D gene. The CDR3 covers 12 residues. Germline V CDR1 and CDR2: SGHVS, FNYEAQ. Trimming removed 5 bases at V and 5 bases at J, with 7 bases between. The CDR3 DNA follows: TGTGCCAGCAGCCGCATAAACAATGAGCAGTTCTTC. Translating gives CASSRINNEQFF.

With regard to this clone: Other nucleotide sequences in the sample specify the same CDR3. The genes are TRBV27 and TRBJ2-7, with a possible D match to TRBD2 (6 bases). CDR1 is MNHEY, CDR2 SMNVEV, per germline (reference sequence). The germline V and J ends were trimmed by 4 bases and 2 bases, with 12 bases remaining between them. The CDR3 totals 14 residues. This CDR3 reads CASSSGTSAYEQYF. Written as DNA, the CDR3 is TGTGCCAGCAGTTCCGGGACTTCTGCCTACGAGCAGTACTTC.